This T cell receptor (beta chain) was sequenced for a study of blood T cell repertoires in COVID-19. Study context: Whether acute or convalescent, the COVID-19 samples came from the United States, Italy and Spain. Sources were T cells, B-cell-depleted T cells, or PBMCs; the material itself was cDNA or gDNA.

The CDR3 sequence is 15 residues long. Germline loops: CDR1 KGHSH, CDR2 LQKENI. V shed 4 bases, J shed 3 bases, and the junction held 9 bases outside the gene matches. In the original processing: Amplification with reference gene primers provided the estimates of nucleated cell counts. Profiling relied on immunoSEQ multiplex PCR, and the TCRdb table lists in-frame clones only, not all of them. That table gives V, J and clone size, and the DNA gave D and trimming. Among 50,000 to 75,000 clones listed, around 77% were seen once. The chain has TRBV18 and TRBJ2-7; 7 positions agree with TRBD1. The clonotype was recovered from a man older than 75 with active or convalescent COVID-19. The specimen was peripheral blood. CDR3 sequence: CASSQTPGTDYEQYF. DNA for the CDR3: TGTGCCAGCTCACAGACCCCGGGGACAGACTACGAGCAGTACTTC.